The 5 T cell receptor beta chains listed next were all sequenced from one sample in a study of shared clonotypes between healthy human individuals. Naive CD8 populations comprised CD45RO-negative cells positively selected for CCR7, excluding terminally differentiated effector memory CD45RA+ cells. Profiled with immunoSEQ multiplex PCR; TCRdb holds only in-frame clones, not every one. The data contain some 2 million clones, roughly 94% of them singletons. The material sequenced was naive CD8+ T cells sorted from blood. The source of these receptors is a man younger than 35 in good health.

The genes are TRBV6-5 and TRBJ2-7; TRBD1 agrees at 7 bases. Germline lookup yields CDR1 MNHEY and CDR2 SVGAGI. The CDR3 is 13 residues long. V shed 0 bases and J 12 bases; nucleotides not matched to a gene: 8. CDR3 DNA sequence: TGTGCCAGCAGTTACTCGAGGGGGCCTTGGTGGTACTTC. Amino acids: CASSYSRGPWWYF.

This clone turned up a few times. V gene TRBV10-1 combines with J gene TRBJ1-3, with TRBD1 matching over 12 bases. V gave up 3 bases and J gave up 1 base; unmatched junction bases: 10. This CDR3 is built from 19 residues. CDR1 and CDR2 from the germline V gene are WNHNN and SYGVQD (reference sequence). CDR3 in amino acids: CASSDSRPGQGASGNTIYF. In DNA, the CDR3 is TGCGCCAGCAGTGATTCCCGACCGGGACAGGGGGCTTCTGGAAACACCATATATTTT.

The V gene is TRBV10-2, the J gene TRBJ2-3; no clear D. The CDR3 has 16 amino acids. From germline, CDR1 is WSHSY and CDR2 SAAADI. V lost 5 bases, J lost 0 bases, and 15 bases lay in between. CDR3 sequence reads: CASSPKSRISTDTQYF. In DNA, the CDR3 is TGCGCCAGCAGTCCCAAGTCGAGGATAAGCACAGATACGCAGTATTTT.

The chain joins TRBV13 to TRBJ2-7, with 7 bases matching TRBD2. V dropped 9 bases and J dropped 1; count of bases not matched to a gene: 9. In germline, CDR1 is PRHDT, CDR2 FYEKMQ (reference sequence). This CDR3 has 14 residues. The CDR3 spells CASTRGRGSYEQYF. CDR3 nucleotides: TGTGCCAGTACCCGAGGGAGGGGATCCTACGAGCAGTACTTC.

The chain joins TRBV9 to TRBJ1-1; no clear D gene. The CDR3 totals 14 residues. V was clipped by 2 bases and J by 3 bases, with 11 bases between them. Germline CDR1 reads SGDLS; CDR2 reads YYNGEE. The DNA of the CDR3 is TGTGCCAGCAGCGTCGGTCCTACGGACACTGAAGCTTTCTTT. Its protein product is CASSVGPTDTEAFF.